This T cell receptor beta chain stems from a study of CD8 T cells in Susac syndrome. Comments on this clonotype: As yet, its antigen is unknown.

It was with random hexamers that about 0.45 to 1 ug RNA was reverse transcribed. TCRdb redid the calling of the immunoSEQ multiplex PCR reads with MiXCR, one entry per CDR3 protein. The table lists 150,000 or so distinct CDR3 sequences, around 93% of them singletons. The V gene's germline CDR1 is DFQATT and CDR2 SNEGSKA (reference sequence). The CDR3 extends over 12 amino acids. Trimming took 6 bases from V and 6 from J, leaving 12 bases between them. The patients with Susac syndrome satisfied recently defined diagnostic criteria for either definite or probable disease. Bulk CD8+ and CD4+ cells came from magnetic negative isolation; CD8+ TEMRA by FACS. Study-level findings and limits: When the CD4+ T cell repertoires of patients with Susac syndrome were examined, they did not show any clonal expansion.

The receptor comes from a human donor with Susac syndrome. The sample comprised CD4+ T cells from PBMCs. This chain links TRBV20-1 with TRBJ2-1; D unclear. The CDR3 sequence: CSAQKALNEQFF. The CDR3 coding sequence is TGCAGTGCCCAAAAGGCCCTCAATGAGCAGTTCTTC.